This TCR beta chain is from a study of T-cell memory formation after mild COVID-19. Germline V CDR1 and CDR2: SEHNR, FQNEAQ (reference sequence). This CDR3 has 13 amino acids. V was trimmed by 2 bases and J by 6 bases, leaving 10 bases between them. Study-wide findings and caveats: Whether second-wave clones peaking at day 37 were SARS-CoV-2 specific went unconfirmed.

5'RACE with constant-segment primers yielded barcoded, UMI-tagged TCR alpha and TCR beta cDNA libraries. TCRdb redid the calling of the 5' RACE reads with MiXCR, one entry per CDR3 protein. The table lists roughly 250,000 distinct CDR3 sequences, roughly 15% of them singletons. With regard to this clonotype: Its antigen is undetermined.

Sequencing was performed on PBMCs or a T cell subset sorted from them (not recorded which). The sequence came from a man younger than 35 who had mild COVID-19 (a few samples of this study predate the infection). Cell type and time point are not known. This chain links TRBV7-9 with TRBJ1-1; D is unclear. CDR3 loop: CASSLNSNPEAFF. Here the CDR3 DNA reads TGTGCCAGCAGCTTAAACTCAAACCCTGAAGCTTTCTTT.